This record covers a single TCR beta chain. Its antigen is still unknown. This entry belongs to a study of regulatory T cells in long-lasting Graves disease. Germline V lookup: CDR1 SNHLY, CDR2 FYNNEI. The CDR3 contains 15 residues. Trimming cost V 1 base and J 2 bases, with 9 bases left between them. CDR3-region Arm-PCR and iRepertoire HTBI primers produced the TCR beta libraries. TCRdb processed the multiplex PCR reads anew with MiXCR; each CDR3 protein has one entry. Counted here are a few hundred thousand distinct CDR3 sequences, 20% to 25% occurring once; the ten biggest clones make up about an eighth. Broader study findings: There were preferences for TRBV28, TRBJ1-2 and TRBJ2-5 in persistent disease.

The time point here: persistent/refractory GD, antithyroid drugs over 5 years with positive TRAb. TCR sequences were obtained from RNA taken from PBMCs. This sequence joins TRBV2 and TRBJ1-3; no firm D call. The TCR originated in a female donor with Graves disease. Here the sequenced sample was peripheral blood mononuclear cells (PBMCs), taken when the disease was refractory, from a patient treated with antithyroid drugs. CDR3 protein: CASSEVGRTGNTIYF. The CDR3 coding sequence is TGTGCCAGCAGTGAAGTGGGTAGGACTGGAAACACCATATATTTT. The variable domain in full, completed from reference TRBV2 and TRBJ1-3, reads EPEVTQTPSHQVTQMGQEVILRCVPISNHLYFYWYRQILGQKVEFLVSFYNNEISEKSEIFDDQFSVERPDGSNFTLKIRSTKLEDSAMYFCASSEVGRTGNTIYFGEGSWLTVV.